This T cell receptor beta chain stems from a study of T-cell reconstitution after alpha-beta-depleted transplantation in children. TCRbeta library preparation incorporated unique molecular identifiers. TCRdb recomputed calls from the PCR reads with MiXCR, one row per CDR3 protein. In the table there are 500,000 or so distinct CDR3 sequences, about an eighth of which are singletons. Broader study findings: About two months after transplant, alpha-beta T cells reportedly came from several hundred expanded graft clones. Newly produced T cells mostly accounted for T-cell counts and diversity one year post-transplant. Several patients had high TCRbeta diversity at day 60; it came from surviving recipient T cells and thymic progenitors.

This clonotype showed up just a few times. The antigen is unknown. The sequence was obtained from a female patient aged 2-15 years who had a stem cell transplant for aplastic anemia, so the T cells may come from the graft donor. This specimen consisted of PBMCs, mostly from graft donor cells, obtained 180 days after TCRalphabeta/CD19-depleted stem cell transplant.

As DNA, the CDR3 is TGTGCCAGCTCACCAGGGACCGCCTTATTCTCTGGGGCCAACGTCCTGACTTTC. Amino acid sequence: CASSPGTALFSGANVLTF. The chain combines TRBV18 with TRBJ2-6; D tentatively fits TRBD1 or TRBD2 (5 bases each). Germline V gives CDR1 KGHSH, CDR2 LQKENI. V lost 2 bases, J lost 0 bases, and 14 bases lay in between. CDR3 length equals 18 residues.